Listed here is a single T cell receptor beta chain. The antigen it binds to is not known. No base qualities exist here, and no much larger clone lies one base off it. The CDR3 numbers 16 residues from cysteine through phenylalanine. Only the CDR3 region is kept as DNA, spanning 48 bases read in frame from base 1. The germline V gene sets CDR1 to SGHAT and CDR2 to FQNNGV. V and J are trimmed by 0 bases and 4 bases, and the gene matches miss 6 bases of the junction. Collaborating institutions collected whole blood in K2EDTA tubes following their own protocols. For TCRbeta analysis, collaborators shipped samples as frozen whole blood, isolated PBMCs, or DNA extracted from either of those sample types. These data come from a study of blood T cell repertoires in COVID-19 (dated by TCRdb to 2020 to 2022). For context, the study as a whole: The collaborator samples originated in the United States, Italy and Spain and spanned the acute and convalescent phases of COVID-19. The prospective study material was composed of cDNA or gDNA derived from T cells, B-cell-depleted T cells, or PBMCs. Subjects who had been exposed to COVID-19, were actively infected with it, or had recovered from it provided the deeply sampled blood TCRbeta repertoires that made up the dataset. Samples were obtained from the ongoing ImmuneRACE study (first 160 participants) and from about 1,300 subjects provided by 6 global collaborators. A de-identified subject ID, COVID-19 status, age in years and sex were almost always included in the sample metadata. The repertoires were released in a freely available public database intended as a resource for research on the immune response to SARS-CoV-2. Where available, HLA class I and class II types were obtained from metadata supplied by the sample provider rather than from assay-based typing.

The research as a whole found: The amount of clinical and demographic metadata varied by source and participant and was provided uncurated.

TCRbeta CDR3 regions were amplified from genomic DNA by means of the immunoSEQ Assay, a bias-controlled multiplex PCR. As for how the authors treated the data: Nucleated cell counts per sample were estimated from amplification of reference gene primers within the assay. Sequence reads were collapsed and filtered to measure the absolute abundance of every unique TCRbeta CDR3 rearrangement. Productive Simpson clonality was computed per sample as the square root of Simpson's diversity index over productive rearrangements. The source is immuneACCESS, and TCRdb retained only in-frame sequences with V and J called. Part of the clones is not carried over; for the studies checked, unresolved V genes explain less than half of this, and the remainder is unexplained. The V and J calls and the clone size are those of that table, but D and trimming were determined from the DNA. This sample comprises 200,000 to 300,000 clones, 86% of them detected only once. The ten largest clones represent approximately 13% of the sample.

Sample: peripheral blood. This TCR derives from an elderly man with acute or convalescent COVID-19. Recombination connected TRBV11-2 to TRBJ2-1, and 7 junction bases match TRBD2. The nucleotide sequence is given as TGTGCCAGCAGCTTAGAGAGACTAGCAGTATACAATGAGCAGTTCTTC. Translated, it gives CASSLERLAVYNEQFF. With all but the CDR3 taken from the reference TRBV11-2 and TRBJ2-1 genes, the full variable domain is: EAGVAQSPRYKIIEKRQSVAFWCNPISGHATLYWYQQILGQGPKLLIQFQNNGVVDDSQLPKDRFSAERLKGVDSTLKIQPAKLEDSAVYLCASSLERLAVYNEQFFGPGTRLTVL.